The TCR beta chain described here comes from a study of T cell responses to AZD1222 COVID-19 vaccine. V was pared by 3 bases and J by 4 bases, with 9 bases of the junction left unmatched. The germline CDR1 and CDR2 sequences are SGHRS and YFSETQ. The CDR3 consists of 16 residues. Assay used: immunoSEQ multiplex PCR; TCRdb lists only in-frame clones, some missing. The sample gives 140,000 to 150,000 clones, around 89% of which show up once; around 16% is in the top ten. Study observations and caveats: Spike as a whole was targeted by vaccine-associated CD4 TCRs, dominant at 160-218 and 743-854.

This clone occurred once. What it recognizes is unknown. The chain carries TRBV5-1 and TRBJ2-5; 10 bases are a match to TRBD2. The TCR originated in an adult in good health. This specimen consisted of peripheral blood, obtained on day 0 of AZD1222 vaccination. CDR3 region: CASSSGSGGAGETQYF. The CDR3 nucleotides are TGCGCCAGCAGCTCCGGGAGCGGGGGGGCCGGAGAGACCCAGTACTTC.